The 29 T cell receptor beta chains reported below all come from one sample, sequenced in a study of blood T cell repertoires in COVID-19. Profiled with immunoSEQ multiplex PCR; TCRdb holds only in-frame clones, not every one. This table has about 210,000 clones, approximately 85% appearing once. The specimen sequenced was peripheral blood. The receptors originated from a man over 45 with COVID-19, enrolled during active disease.

The rearrangement joins TRBV7-2 to TRBJ2-2; a possible D gene is TRBD2 (6 bases). CDR1 is SGHTA and CDR2 is FQGNSA in the germline V gene. V was clipped by 4 bases and J by 0 bases, with 18 bases between them. This CDR3 comprises 18 residues. CDR3 DNA sequence: TGTGCCAGCAGCTCGGGGATCCGGGGGAGCTCGAACACCGGGGAGCTGTTTTTT. This translates into CASSSGIRGSSNTGELFF.

The chain is built from TRBV2 and TRBJ1-1; 8 bases are shared with TRBD1. The CDR3 runs to 12 residues. Per germline, CDR1 SNHLY and CDR2 FYNNEI. After removal of 9 bases from V and 8 bases from J, the junction contained 8 bases not matched to a gene. The chain's CDR3 is CARIQGATEAFF. The CDR3 nucleotides are TGTGCCAGAATCCAGGGGGCGACGGAAGCTTTCTTT.

This CDR3 reads CAWRRRGPFNEQFF. In nucleotides, the CDR3 is TGTGCCTGGAGACGCAGGGGGCCCTTCAATGAGCAGTTCTTC. V and J are TRBV30 and TRBJ2-1; the match to TRBD1 covers 8 bases. The germline CDR1 and CDR2 sequences are GTSNPN and SVGIG (reference sequence). The J segment lost 6 bases and the V segment lost 3 bases, leaving 7 bases of the junction unmatched. The CDR3 runs to 14 residues.

CDR3 protein: CASTFGGTANTGELFF. CDR3 DNA: TGTGCCAGCACCTTCGGTGGGACAGCGAACACCGGGGAGCTGTTTTTT. The gene calls are TRBV27 and TRBJ2-2; 7 bases match TRBD1. The CDR3 sequence is 16 residues long. CDR1 is MNHEY, CDR2 SMNVEV, per germline (reference sequence). Trimming removed 7 bases from V and 0 bases from J; junction bases left unmatched: 8.

The chain is built from TRBV2 and TRBJ1-1; TRBD1 matches 7 bases. The CDR3 has 14 amino acids. Germline CDR1 and CDR2: SNHLY and FYNNEI. V trimming: 7 bases; J trimming: 4 bases; junction bases outside the gene matches: 9. CDR3: CASTIGQVSTEAFF. As DNA, the CDR3 is TGTGCCAGCACTATAGGACAGGTGAGCACTGAAGCTTTCTTT.

The CDR3 nucleotides read TGTGCCAGCAGCCATAACGAGTACGAGCAGTACTTC. Translated, it gives CASSHNEYEQYF. This chain connects TRBV3-1 (or the pseudogene TRBV3-2) to TRBJ2-7; D unclear. CDR3 size: 12 residues. Trimming cost V 3 bases and J 4 bases, with 7 bases left between them. CDR1 LGHDT and CDR2 YNNKEL come from the germline V gene (reference sequence).

CDR3 protein: CASSQSGGSHEQYF. For the CDR3, the DNA is TGTGCCAGCAGTCAATCAGGGGGGTCCCACGAGCAGTACTTC. The chain links TRBV6-5 to TRBJ2-7; D perhaps matches TRBD1 (7 bases). V lost 5 bases to trimming and J lost 5 bases, with 16 bases between them. From germline, CDR1 is MNHEY and CDR2 SVGAGI. CDR3 size: 14 residues.

The rearrangement uses TRBV4-1 and TRBJ2-2; the match to TRBD1 covers 8 bases. Trimming at V came to 0 bases and at J to 5 bases, leaving 8 bases not matched to a gene. This CDR3 is built from 17 residues. Germline V gives CDR1 MGHRA, CDR2 YSYEKL. The CDR3, as DNA: TGCGCCAGCAGCCAAGATCTGAGACAGGGGCGGACCGGGGAGCTGTTTTTT. Translation gives CASSQDLRQGRTGELFF.

This clone showed up just once. V gene TRBV15 combines with J gene TRBJ1-2; D gene uncertain. V was cut by 3 bases and J by 0 bases, with 5 bases left in between. Germline values: CDR1 LNHNV, CDR2 YYDKDF (reference sequence). The CDR3 is 13 amino acids. The DNA of the CDR3 is TGTGCCACCAGCAGTACACCTAACTATGGCTACACCTTC. Amino acids: CATSSTPNYGYTF.

V usage is TRBV4-1 and J usage is TRBJ1-1; D not certain. V was pared by 4 bases and J by 4 bases, with 10 bases between. The germline CDR1 and CDR2 sequences are MGHRA and YSYEKL. The CDR3 runs to 13 residues. Here the CDR3 DNA reads TGCGCCAGCAGCCGTATAACATCCACTGAAGCTTTCTTT. This encodes CASSRITSTEAFF.

This chain connects TRBV30 to TRBJ2-7; the D gene is possibly TRBD1 (6 bases). Germline CDR1 and CDR2: GTSNPN and SVGIG (reference sequence). This CDR3 has 16 amino acids. Trimming pared 0 bases from V and 2 bases from J, leaving 17 bases between. CDR3 in DNA: TGTGCCTGGAGTGTCAAAGGGTCAGGGGCGGCCTACGAGCAGTACTTC. Its translation: CAWSVKGSGAAYEQYF. The full variable domain, with the rest looked up from reference TRBV30 and TRBJ2-7, is SQTIHQWPATLVQPVGSPLSLECTVEGTSNPNLYWYRQAAGRGLQLLFYSVGIGQISSEVPQNLSASRPQDRQFILSSKKLLLSDSGFYLCAWSVKGSGAAYEQYFGPGTRLTVT.

The chain recombines TRBV2 with TRBJ1-6; D might be TRBD1 (6 bases). The CDR3 extends over 15 amino acids. Germline CDR1 SNHLY, CDR2 FYNNEI. Trimming took off 6 bases at V and 5 bases at J, with 14 bases between the two ends. The CDR3: CASSGTRTHNSPLHF. The CDR3 coding sequence is TGTGCCAGCAGCGGGACAAGGACCCATAATTCACCCCTCCACTTT.

The chain uses TRBV7-9 and TRBJ1-1, with TRBD1 matching 8 bases. Germline loops: CDR1 SEHNR, CDR2 FQNEAQ (reference sequence). Trimming took 3 bases from V and 1 from J; bases not matched to a gene: 7. CDR3 length: 16 amino acids. The CDR3 DNA reads as TGTGCCAGCAGCTTTGAACAGGGGGTTAGGAACACTGAAGCTTTCTTT. This translates into CASSFEQGVRNTEAFF.

This chain joins TRBV2 and TRBJ1-2, with 8 bases aligning to TRBD1. The CDR3 is made up of 15 amino acids. The germline V gene has CDR1 SNHLY and CDR2 FYNNEI. Unmatched junction bases numbered 7, after V lost 5 bases and J lost 2 bases. The CDR3 protein is CASSLGTGGNYGYTF. The CDR3 DNA follows: TGTGCCAGCAGTCTTGGGACAGGAGGAAACTATGGCTACACCTTC.

This clone was detected only once. The chain's CDR3 is CASSSAGTEAFF. CDR3 bases: TGTGCCAGCAGCTCTGCGGGGACTGAAGCTTTCTTT. The chain couples TRBV7-9 to TRBJ1-1; D gene unclear. Germline lookup yields CDR1 SEHNR and CDR2 FQNEAQ (reference sequence). The CDR3 contains 12 residues. V was cut by 4 bases and J by 5 bases, with 8 bases left in between.

This clone was detected only a few times. The chain couples TRBV19 to TRBJ1-3, with 10 bases fitting TRBD1. CDR3 length: 14 residues. V dropped 6 bases and J dropped 6; count of bases not matched to a gene: 5. Germline CDR1 and CDR2: LNHDA and SQIVND (reference sequence). The chain's CDR3 is CASRSTGGENTIYF. CDR3 in DNA: TGTGCCAGTAGATCGACAGGGGGCGAAAACACCATATATTTT.

V is TRBV5-1 and J is TRBJ2-3, with 16 nucleotides matching TRBD2. Germline-derived CDR1 and CDR2 are SGHRS and YFSETQ. J was trimmed by 6 bases and V by 3 bases; bases with no gene match: 4. The CDR3 sequence is 16 residues long. The CDR3 region has the DNA TGCGCCAGCAGCTCCGGGACTAGCGGGGGGGCGGATACGCAGTATTTT. Its translation: CASSSGTSGGADTQYF.

The chain carries TRBV11-3 and TRBJ2-1; possible D gene TRBD2, 5 bases. V was pared by 1 base and J by 3 bases, with 13 bases between. There are 16 residues in the CDR3. In germline, CDR1 is SGHNT, CDR2 YENEEA. The CDR3 here is CASSLAGGRNYNEQFF. CDR3 DNA sequence: TGTGCCAGCAGCTTAGCTGGTGGGAGAAACTACAATGAGCAGTTCTTC.

J is TRBJ1-6 and V is TRBV10-3; 10 nucleotides line up with TRBD1. Per the germline V gene, CDR1 is ENHRY and CDR2 is SYGVKD. The CDR3 is made up of 16 amino acids. The trim removed 6 bases at V and 6 bases at J, leaving 8 bases unmatched. The CDR3 DNA sequence: TGTGCCATCAGACAGACAGGGGGCGGGAGTAATTCACCCCTCCACTTT. Translated, it gives CAIRQTGGGSNSPLHF.

The chain carries TRBV12-3 or TRBV12-4 and TRBJ1-1; no clear D gene. This CDR3 is built from 12 residues. V lost 9 bases, J lost 0 bases, and 8 bases lay in between. DNA of the CDR3: TGTGCCAGTGGCCGAATGAACACTGAAGCTTTCTTT. As protein: CASGRMNTEAFF.

V and J are TRBV11-2 and TRBJ2-1; perhaps TRBD2 as D (7 bases). Germline-derived CDR1 and CDR2 are SGHAT and FQNNGV. The germline V and J ends were trimmed by 10 bases and 7 bases, with 17 bases remaining between them. CDR3 length: 13 residues. CDR3 nucleotide sequence: TGTGCCACTAGAAACGGGGGGCGGAATGAGCAGTTCTTC. It is translated as CATRNGGRNEQFF.

This chain connects TRBV19 to TRBJ1-6; a possible D gene is TRBD1 (6 bases). This CDR3 contains 13 residues. V lost 4 bases and J lost 13, with 14 bases in between. The germline V gene encodes CDR1 LNHDA and CDR2 SQIVND (reference sequence). The CDR3, as DNA: TGTGCCAGTAGTAGGGACACCTTCTTCCCCCTCCACTTT. Amino acids: CASSRDTFFPLHF.

The genes are TRBV9 and TRBJ2-1; TRBD2 matches 9 bases. CDR3 length equals 16 residues. Germline CDR1 is SGDLS and CDR2 is YYNGEE. The V and J ends lost 0 bases and 6 bases, in that order; junction bases with no gene match: 7. CDR3 DNA: TGTGCCAGCAGCGTAGTCGGCGGGGGGGCCATCAATGAGCAGTTCTTC. It is translated as CASSVVGGGAINEQFF.

The rearrangement joins TRBV5-1 to TRBJ2-1; TRBD1 agrees at 12 bases. The V gene's germline CDR1 is SGHRS and CDR2 YFSETQ. The CDR3 has 15 residues. Trimming cost V 3 bases and J 8 bases; bases outside gene matches: 6. CDR3 sequence: CASSSPGQGAYEQFF. CDR3 nucleotide sequence: TGCGCCAGCAGCTCTCCGGGACAGGGGGCCTATGAGCAGTTCTTC.

V usage is TRBV11-1 and J usage is TRBJ2-2; 10 nucleotides line up with TRBD2. Germline loops: CDR1 SGHAT, CDR2 FQDESV (reference sequence). This CDR3 has 15 residues. The ends lost 5 bases at V and 1 base at J; junction bases unmatched: 1. The DNA of the CDR3 is TGTGCCAGCAGCAGACTAGCGGGGAACACCGGGGAGCTGTTTTTT. This gives the protein CASSRLAGNTGELFF.

This chain connects TRBV4-2 to TRBJ2-7; TRBD1 aligns across 8 bases. The CDR3 sequence is 16 residues long. Germline assignment: CDR1 LGHNA and CDR2 YNFKEQ. Trimming took 2 bases from V and 6 from J; bases not matched to a gene: 12. The DNA for the CDR3 is TGTGCCAGCAGCCAACTCGGGTGGCAGGGGGCCGGCGAGCAGTACTTC. It codes for CASSQLGWQGAGEQYF.

The chain couples TRBV12-1 to TRBJ2-1; the table gives TRBD1 as D, unverified against the DNA. TRBV12-1 is marked as a pseudogene. CDR3 length: 15 amino acids. The CDR3 DNA is TGTGCCAGCAGCCGATTTCCGGACAGGGGCCAAGAGCAGTTCTTC. The encoded protein is CASSRFPDRGQEQFF.

This rearrangement joins TRBV12-3 or TRBV12-4 to TRBJ2-3, with 12 bases that match TRBD2. CDR3 length equals 13 residues. Unmatched junction bases numbered 3, after V lost 7 bases and J lost 7 bases. CDR3 DNA sequence: TGTGCCAGCATACTAGCGGGGGGTCATACGCAGTATTTT. It encodes CASILAGGHTQYF.

In its sample, this clone was seen once. CDR3 DNA: TGTGCCAGCAGTCCGGGACAGGCGCGCAAAAACATTCAGTACTTC. The encoded protein is CASSPGQARKNIQYF. This chain connects TRBV6-5 to TRBJ2-4; 8 bases match TRBD1. J lost 3 bases, V lost 5 bases, and 6 bases had no gene match. This CDR3 contains 15 residues. The V gene's germline CDR1 is MNHEY and CDR2 SVGAGI.